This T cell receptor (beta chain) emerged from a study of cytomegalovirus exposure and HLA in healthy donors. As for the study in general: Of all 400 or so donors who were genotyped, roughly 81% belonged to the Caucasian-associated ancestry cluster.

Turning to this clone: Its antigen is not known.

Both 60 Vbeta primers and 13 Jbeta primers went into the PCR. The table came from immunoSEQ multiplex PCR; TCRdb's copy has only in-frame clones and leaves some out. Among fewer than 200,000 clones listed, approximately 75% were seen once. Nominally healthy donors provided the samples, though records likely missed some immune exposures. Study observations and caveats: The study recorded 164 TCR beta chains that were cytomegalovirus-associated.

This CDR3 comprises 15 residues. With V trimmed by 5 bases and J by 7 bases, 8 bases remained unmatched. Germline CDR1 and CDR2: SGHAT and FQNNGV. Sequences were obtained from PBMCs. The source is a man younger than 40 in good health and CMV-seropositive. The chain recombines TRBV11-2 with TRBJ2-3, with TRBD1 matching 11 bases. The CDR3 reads CASSLGTGGMNTQYF. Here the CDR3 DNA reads TGTGCCAGCAGCCTCGGGACAGGGGGGATGAATACGCAGTATTTT.